The 17 T cell receptor beta chains below were found in one sample sequenced in a study of blood T cell repertoires in COVID-19. Using immunoSEQ multiplex PCR, the repertoire was profiled, and TCRdb retains in-frame clones only, with some absent. The sample holds 180,000 or so clones, approximately 78% seen once. The material sequenced was peripheral blood. These receptors originate from a woman of 80 years or more with active or convalescent COVID-19.

In regard to this clone: The junction and the germline gene differ at one end; a read error may be behind it. CDR3 sequence reads: CASSPGAHREHRGAVF. The CDR3, as DNA: TGTGCCAGCTCACCAGGGGCCCACAGGGAACACCGGGGAGCTGTTTTT. The chain links TRBV18 to TRBJ2-2, with D possibly being TRBD1 (6 bases). The CDR3 spans 16 residues. CDR1 is KGHSH and CDR2 is LQKENI in the germline V gene.

The chain uses TRBV19 and TRBJ1-4; 10 bases line up with TRBD1. The junction had 5 bases not matched to a gene; V was cut back by 3 bases and J by 7 bases. The CDR3 is made up of 15 amino acids. Germline CDR1 reads LNHDA; CDR2 reads SQIVND (reference sequence). The DNA for the CDR3 is TGTGCCAGTAGTATCGCGGGACAGGGGACTGAAAAACTGTTTTTT. It codes for CASSIAGQGTEKLFF.

This rearrangement joins TRBV28 to TRBJ2-2; TRBD1 matches 9 bases. V was pared by 3 bases and J by 7 bases, with 9 bases of the junction left unmatched. Germline assignment: CDR1 MDHEN and CDR2 SYDVKM. The CDR3 covers 16 residues. The CDR3 spells CASSFLRTGGVGELFF. DNA for the CDR3: TGTGCCAGCAGTTTTCTAAGAACAGGGGGCGTCGGGGAGCTGTTTTTT.

The V and J genes are TRBV5-1 and TRBJ2-2; 8 nucleotides align to TRBD2. This CDR3 has 16 amino acids. J was trimmed by 4 bases and V by 1 base; bases with no gene match: 6. Germline V gene lookup returns CDR1 SGHRS and CDR2 YFSETQ. CDR3: CASSLKRGGGTGELFF. The CDR3 DNA reads as TGCGCCAGCAGCTTGAAACGGGGGGGCGGCACCGGGGAGCTGTTTTTT.

The chain recombines TRBV9 with TRBJ1-1; 8 nucleotides align to TRBD1. Losses at the gene ends were 3 bases for V and 0 bases for J; bases not matched to a gene: 7. The CDR3 has 16 amino acids. The germline CDR1 and CDR2 sequences are SGDLS and YYNGEE. Here the CDR3 DNA reads TGTGCCAGCAGCGCCATGACAGGGGCCATGAACACTGAAGCTTTCTTT. Encoded protein: CASSAMTGAMNTEAFF.

The chain combines TRBV15 with TRBJ1-4; D possibly corresponds to TRBD1 (5 bases). The CDR3 consists of 15 residues. V lost 3 bases, J lost 0 bases, and 8 bases lay in between. The germline V gene has CDR1 LNHNV and CDR2 YYDKDF (reference sequence). This chain's CDR3 is CATSRQGATNEKLFF. For the CDR3, the DNA is TGTGCCACCAGCAGGCAGGGTGCAACTAATGAAAAACTGTTTTTT.

This chain uses TRBV19 with TRBJ2-3; a weak D match, TRBD1 (5 bases). CDR1 and CDR2 (germline): LNHDA, SQIVND (reference sequence). V shed 1 base and J shed 5 bases, with 13 bases lying between them. The CDR3 runs to 15 residues. The CDR3, as DNA: TGTGCCAGTAGTATAGGGGGCCCTCGTGGAGATACGCAGTATTTT. Amino acid sequence: CASSIGGPRGDTQYF.

This rearrangement joins TRBV7-2 to TRBJ1-6; no definite D call. The ends were cut back, 1 base at V and 7 bases at J, with 11 bases in the middle. The CDR3 is made up of 15 amino acids. Per germline, CDR1 SGHTA and CDR2 FQGNSA. The CDR3 loop is CASSLVRYGNSPLHF. DNA for the CDR3: TGTGCCAGCAGCTTAGTCCGTTACGGGAATTCACCCCTCCACTTT.

As for this clone: The sample carries other DNA sequences with the same CDR3. The chain has TRBV4-2 and TRBJ2-3, with D maybe TRBD2 (5 bases). V lost 0 bases and J lost 1, with 14 bases in between. The CDR3 length is 17 residues. Per germline, CDR1 LGHNA and CDR2 YNFKEQ. This CDR3 is CASSQDYRPEGTDTQYF. The CDR3, as DNA: TGTGCCAGCAGCCAAGATTACCGGCCGGAGGGCACAGATACGCAGTATTTT.

This clone was detected only a few times. The genes are TRBV11-2 and TRBJ1-3; 8 bases fit TRBD1. J gave up 0 bases and V 5 bases, and 6 bases lay outside the gene matches. This CDR3 spans 16 amino acids. Germline V lookup: CDR1 SGHAT, CDR2 FQNNGV. In nucleotides, the CDR3 is TGTGCCAGCAGCCCGGGGACAGGCAGCTCTGGAAACACCATATATTTT. Translating it yields CASSPGTGSSGNTIYF.

V and J are TRBV7-2 and TRBJ2-7, with 7 bases matching TRBD1. Germline V gene data show CDR1 as SGHTA and CDR2 as FQGNSA. The CDR3 is 16 residues long. V lost 6 bases, J lost 3 bases, and 14 bases stayed unmatched. The CDR3 DNA is TGTGCCAGCAGTCAACTGGGGGCTAACAGGGGCTACGAGCAGTACTTC. Its protein is CASSQLGANRGYEQYF. Supplemented by reference TRBV7-2 and TRBJ2-7, the full variable domain reads GAGVSQSPSNKVTEKGKDVELRCDPISGHTALYWYRQSLGQGLEFLIYFQGNSAPDKSGLPSDRFSAERTGGSVSTLTIQRTQQEDSAVYLCASSQLGANRGYEQYFGPGTRLTVT.

This clone was recorded once. The J gene is TRBJ2-5, the V gene TRBV7-2; 11 bases fit TRBD2. Germline CDR1 SGHTA, CDR2 FQGNSA. V shed 5 bases, J shed 4 bases, and the junction held 9 bases outside the gene matches. This CDR3 spans 16 amino acids. For the CDR3, the DNA is TGTGCCAGCAGCCTGGGGGGGGGACTAGCGGCAGAGACCCAGTACTTC. Amino acids: CASSLGGGLAAETQYF.

V is TRBV7-2 and J is TRBJ2-1; 7 nucleotides align to TRBD2. The CDR3 runs to 17 residues. Unmatched junction bases numbered 12, after V lost 5 bases and J lost 2 bases. Germline loops: CDR1 SGHTA, CDR2 FQGNSA. CDR3 nucleotide sequence: TGTGCCAGCAGCCCGGGGCATGGGGGGGTGGCCTACAATGAGCAGTTCTTC. Its translation is CASSPGHGGVAYNEQFF.

The chain carries TRBV4-1 and TRBJ2-5; 8 positions match TRBD2. Looked up from germline, CDR1 is MGHRA and CDR2 is YSYEKL. The CDR3 consists of 15 residues. The J segment lost 2 bases and the V segment lost 3 bases, leaving 5 bases of the junction unmatched. The CDR3 region is CASSQSGGRQETQYF. CDR3 DNA: TGCGCCAGCAGCCAGTCGGGGGGGCGGCAAGAGACCCAGTACTTC.

V is TRBV6-5 and J is TRBJ1-1; 8 bases map to TRBD1. Germline V lookup: CDR1 MNHEY, CDR2 SVGAGI. The CDR3 is 12 amino acids. With V trimmed by 6 bases and J by 4 bases, 1 base remained unmatched. CDR3 loop: CASRTGGTEAFF. The CDR3 coding sequence is TGTGCCAGCAGAACAGGGGGCACTGAAGCTTTCTTT.

The rearrangement uses TRBV5-6 and TRBJ2-3; 11 nucleotides line up with TRBD2. The J segment lost 5 bases and the V segment lost 4 bases, leaving 12 bases of the junction unmatched. The CDR3 consists of 17 residues. CDR1 and CDR2 from the germline V gene are SGHDT and YYEEEE. CDR3 nucleotides: TGTGCCAGCAGCATAAGTAGTCTAGCGGGGGGTATAGATACGCAGTATTTT. Translated, it gives CASSISSLAGGIDTQYF.

This clone came up a few times. The chain carries TRBV18 and TRBJ2-1; weak D call: TRBD1 (6 bases). The CDR3 is 15 amino acids. Germline lookup yields CDR1 KGHSH and CDR2 LQKENI. The germline V and J ends were trimmed by 5 bases and 9 bases, with 20 bases remaining between them. CDR3: CASSAEGTGKGEQFF. The CDR3 DNA reads as TGTGCCAGCTCAGCCGAAGGAACAGGGAAGGGTGAGCAGTTCTTC.